These T cell receptor beta chains were read from a single sample in a study of CXCR3-negative and CXCR3-positive naive CD8 T cells. TCRdb reanalyzed the 5' RACE reads, giving one entry per CDR3 protein sequence and no DNA. This sample's table has roughly 89,000 distinct CDR3 sequences. The sequenced material came from naive CXCR3- CD8+ T cells from blood. The receptors come from a human donor in good health. Some clones in this sample may be carry-over from other donors' samples. Each CDR3 is given with its conserved first and last residue.

j_gene	v_gene	CDR3aa
TRBJ2-1	TRBV29-1	CSAGLAFEQFF
TRBJ1-2	TRBV27	CASSYGTGTYGYTF
TRBJ1-5	TRBV4-1	CASSQEPGNNQPQHF
TRBJ2-5	TRBV7-6	CASSPDSFTETQYF
TRBJ2-2	TRBV5-1	CSSSLESGATAGELFF
TRBJ2-5	TRBV28	CASSPPGRKEETQYF
TRBJ2-7	TRBV7-9	CASSLPSVGEQYF
TRBJ2-2	TRBV29-1	CSVAPPSGSFGELFF
TRBJ2-1	TRBV19	CASSIVGTSYNEQFF
TRBJ2-1	TRBV7-3	CASSPRGEGDEQFF
TRBJ1-1	TRBV6-2/TRBV6-3	CASSYNRRGVEAFF
TRBJ2-7	TRBV7-9	CASSWGTAGDEQYF
TRBJ2-3	TRBV5-1	CASILRGGGSADTQYF
TRBJ2-7	TRBV9	CASSVSWGKGGEQYF
TRBJ1-5	TRBV5-5	CASSTTGGSGQPQHF
TRBJ2-7	TRBV28	CACSLQGPSYEQYF
TRBJ1-1	TRBV7-9	CASSLGVSTEAFF
TRBJ2-1	TRBV28	CATGQGITDEQFF
TRBJ2-1	TRBV5-6	CASSLQFRDEQFF
TRBJ2-2	TRBV14	CASMEFGGDYTGELFF
TRBJ2-7	TRBV7-9	CASSLSSGTIYEQYF
TRBJ2-1	TRBV12-3/TRBV12-4	CASSFMGAGSSYNEQFF
TRBJ2-7	TRBV6-5	CASSTYRVGHEQYF
TRBJ2-1	TRBV7-6	CASSLLAGDEQFF
TRBJ2-2	TRBV19	CASSGRENTGELFF
TRBJ1-2	TRBV20-1	CSASTAVSYGYTF
TRBJ2-1	TRBV29-1	CSGRDGGNEQFF
TRBJ2-7	TRBV29-1	CSVVGRDYDEQYF
TRBJ2-5	TRBV20-1	CSARDLSAETQYF
TRBJ2-1	TRBV11-3	CASRQNSGGTEDEQFF
TRBJ2-7	TRBV3-1	CASSHKPGPSYEQYF
TRBJ2-7	TRBV12-3/TRBV12-4	CASSFPGTGAREQYF
TRBJ2-2	TRBV5-1	CASSLGGDGELFF
TRBJ1-1	TRBV24-1	CATSETGTGTEAFF
TRBJ2-3	TRBV29-1	CSVEDPAASTDTQYF
TRBJ2-7	TRBV29-1	CSVEVRQPGRNYEQYF
TRBJ2-1	TRBV28	CASSAFRLAGGRDEQFF
TRBJ1-1	TRBV4-1	CASKGGNTEAFF
TRBJ2-7	TRBV4-3	CASSQGTNYYEQYF
TRBJ2-7	TRBV20-1	CSAEPPGQETYEQYF
TRBJ2-7	TRBV28	CASRAPSGSREQYF
TRBJ2-7	TRBV6-2/TRBV6-3	CASSPRTGSYEQYF
TRBJ2-6	TRBV28	CASSFWGDFSGANVLTF
TRBJ2-7	TRBV20-1	CSARRGLLTYEQYF
TRBJ2-3	TRBV11-2	CASSPPTVSTYTQYF
TRBJ2-3	TRBV20-1	CSAATIKGQASTDTQYF
TRBJ2-7	TRBV11-2	CASSLGTGGLYEQYF
TRBJ2-1	TRBV7-6	CASSSGEYNEQFF
TRBJ2-5	TRBV30	CAWSVTGGTQETQYF
TRBJ2-1	TRBV25-1	CASRKAAGFMVF
TRBJ1-1	TRBV7-9	CASSSLSRGTEAFF
TRBJ2-7	TRBV5-6	CASSLPPRGYYEQYF
TRBJ2-7	TRBV29-1	CSVEDTKTYEQYF
TRBJ1-2	TRBV4-3	CASSQDARGDSPYGYTF
TRBJ2-2	TRBV5-1	CASSPTGGTGELFF
TRBJ1-1	TRBV9	CASSVLGGSEAFF
TRBJ2-7	TRBV4-2	CASSQQAGGSYEQYF
TRBJ1-5	TRBV5-5	CASSLNSNQPQHF
TRBJ2-7	TRBV12-3/TRBV12-4	CASTIQGVEQYF